Reported below is one T cell receptor beta chain. Its antigen specificity is not known. Within one base of it there is no much larger clone, and no base qualities were kept. Libraries came from the immunoSEQ multiplex PCR assay. TCRdb took this table from immuneACCESS and kept in-frame rearrangements with V and J called. Such tables lack part of the clones; where checked against another copy, unresolved V genes explain under half of the gap, and the rest is unexplained. This sample is represented by some 63,000 clones; 90% to 95% of them were singletons. The ten largest clones take up approximately 0.9% of the sample. This record comes from a study of T cell changes during pregnancy in multiple sclerosis (dated by TCRdb to the late 2010s). Concerning the study at large: In women with multiple sclerosis, the researchers looked at how the T cell repertoire shifted as pregnancy progressed.

The CDR3 runs 13 residues from the cysteine to the phenylalanine. The DNA shown is the 39-base CDR3, in frame from base 1. From a lookup of the germline V gene (reference sequence), CDR1 and CDR2 are LNHDA and SQIVND. Deletion took 3 bases off V and 5 bases off J, with a span of 10 bases between the germline ends. The V and J genes are TRBV19 and TRBJ2-5, with TRBD2 tentatively as D gene (6 bases match). The sequence was obtained from a female donor with multiple sclerosis, enrolled in a pregnancy study. The source was peripheral blood, collected before pregnancy. The DNA sequence is as follows: TGTGCCAGTAGTATTACGGGGGTGGAGACCCAGTACTTC. This is translated as CASSITGVETQYF.